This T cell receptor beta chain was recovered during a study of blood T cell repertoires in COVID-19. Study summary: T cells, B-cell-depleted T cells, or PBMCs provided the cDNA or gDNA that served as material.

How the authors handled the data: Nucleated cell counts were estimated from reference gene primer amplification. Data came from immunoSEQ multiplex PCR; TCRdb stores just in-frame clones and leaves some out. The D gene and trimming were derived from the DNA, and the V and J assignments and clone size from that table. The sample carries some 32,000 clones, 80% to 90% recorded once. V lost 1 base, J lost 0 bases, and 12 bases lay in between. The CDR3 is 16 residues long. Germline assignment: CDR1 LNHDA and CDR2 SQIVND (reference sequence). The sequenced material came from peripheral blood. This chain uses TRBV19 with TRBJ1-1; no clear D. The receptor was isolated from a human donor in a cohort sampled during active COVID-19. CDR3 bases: TGTGCCAGTAGTATAGTCCCGGGTCCCGTGAACACTGAAGCTTTCTTT. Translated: CASSIVPGPVNTEAFF.